This T cell receptor beta chain was retrieved from a study of T cells in localized non-small cell lung cancer. This clone was seen more than once but under ten times. Method: immunoSEQ multiplex PCR; TCRdb's copy keeps in-frame clones and lacks some. The sample holds roughly 2,800 clones, 23% seen once. Trimming took off 1 base at V and 0 bases at J, with 10 bases between the two ends. The CDR3 totals 15 residues. CDR1 is SGHRS, CDR2 YFSETQ, per germline. Sequenced here: lung tumor tissue, sampled before any cancer treatment. This TCR was recovered from a female donor of 60 years or more with stage I lung adenocarcinoma. The chain joins TRBV5-1 to TRBJ2-5, with no clear D. CDR3 sequence reads: CASSLPLGYQETQYF. Here the CDR3 DNA reads TGCGCCAGCAGCTTGCCTCTCGGATACCAAGAGACCCAGTACTTC.